The 14 T cell receptor beta chains below come from one sample, sequenced in a study of sequential checkpoint blockade in melanoma (dated by TCRdb to about 2019). The meaning of the sample's treatment or condition label: randomized to nivolumab then ipilimumab (arm A) or the reverse (arm B). Library creation used the immunoSEQ multiplex PCR assay. The source is immuneACCESS, and TCRdb retained only in-frame sequences with V and J called. Part of the clones is not carried over; for the studies checked, unresolved V genes explain less than half of this, and the remainder is unexplained. For this sample there are fewer than 15,000 clones; almost 85% appear just once. Under 35% of the sample comes from the top ten. Sample: CD8+ T cells sorted from blood (inferred from file names), taken from a patient given nivolumab and ipilimumab in sequence. These receptor sequences come from a human donor with melanoma.

The chain combines TRBV11-3 with TRBJ2-1; 7 bases line up with TRBD2. This CDR3 is 14 amino acids long. Per the germline V gene, CDR1 is SGHNT and CDR2 is YENEEA. Trimming at V came to 2 bases and at J to 5 bases, leaving 3 bases not matched to a gene. The CDR3 protein is CASSLSGANNEQFF. As DNA, the CDR3 is TGTGCCAGCAGCTTAAGCGGGGCAAACAATGAGCAGTTCTTC.

Relative to its sample, this clone is medium-sized (0.01 to 0.1%). This rearrangement joins TRBV7-9 to TRBJ2-7, with a weak D call TRBD2 (6 bases). Germline CDR1 SEHNR, CDR2 FQNEAQ (reference sequence). V was clipped by 5 bases and J by 5 bases, with 16 bases between them. The CDR3 runs to 14 residues. The CDR3 protein is CASSPGGVGNEQYF. The CDR3 region has the DNA TGTGCCAGCAGCCCCGGCGGGGTGGGAAACGAGCAGTACTTC.

V is TRBV2 and J is TRBJ2-1, with TRBD2 as a possible D gene (6 bases). V lost 7 bases and J lost 0, with 16 bases in between. Per germline, CDR1 SNHLY and CDR2 FYNNEI. The CDR3 is 16 amino acids. DNA of the CDR3: TGTGCCAGCACCCGGACTACCTACAACTCCTACAATGAGCAGTTCTTC. This encodes CASTRTTYNSYNEQFF.

The chain joins TRBV7-9 to TRBJ2-7; D unresolved. Germline CDR1 is SEHNR and CDR2 is FQNEAQ (reference sequence). This CDR3 has 13 amino acids. The V end was cut by 1 base, the J end by 2 bases, with 6 bases between. CDR3 nucleotide sequence: TGTGCCAGCAGCTTAGAGCGCCCCTACGAGCAGTACTTC. Translating it yields CASSLERPYEQYF. Full variable domain (outside the CDR3, taken from reference TRBV7-9 and TRBJ2-7): DTGVSQNPRHKITKRGQNVTFRCDPISEHNRLYWYRQTLGQGPEFLTYFQNEAQLEKSRLLSDRFSAERPKGSFSTLEIQRTEQGDSAMYLCASSLERPYEQYFGPGTRLTVT.

V is TRBV10-3 and J is TRBJ2-2; 8 bases agree with TRBD1. The CDR3 totals 17 residues. The ends lost 3 bases at V and 4 bases at J; junction bases unmatched: 10. Germline loops: CDR1 ENHRY, CDR2 SYGVKD. The DNA for the CDR3 is TGTGCCATCAGTGAAATTTCTAGGACAGGGTCCACCGGGGAGCTGTTTTTT. It is translated as CAISEISRTGSTGELFF.

This clone was seen a single time. The chain recombines TRBV9 with TRBJ2-7, with TRBD2 matching 10 bases. V lost 2 bases, J lost 7 bases, and 6 bases stayed unmatched. Per the germline V gene, CDR1 is SGDLS and CDR2 is YYNGEE. The CDR3 covers 14 residues. CDR3 nucleotides: TGTGCCAGCAGCGTTAGCGGGGGGTCGGAGGAGCAGTACTTC. The encoded protein is CASSVSGGSEEQYF.

The chain links TRBV2 to TRBJ2-5; perhaps TRBD1 as D (5 bases). From germline, CDR1 is SNHLY and CDR2 FYNNEI. V lost 11 bases, J lost 3 bases, and 10 bases lay in between. The CDR3 has 11 residues. CDR3 coding DNA: TGTGCCGGACGACAGAAAGAGACCCAGTACTTC. Translating it yields CAGRQKETQYF.

This chain connects TRBV7-6 to TRBJ2-1; possibly TRBD2 for D (5 bases). This CDR3 has 15 residues. Germline assignment: CDR1 SGHVS and CDR2 FNYEAQ. Deletions cut 2 bases from V and 4 bases from J, with 12 bases between. The CDR3 loop reads CASSLRASRYNEQFF. The CDR3 DNA sequence: TGTGCCAGCAGCTTACGGGCTAGCCGATACAATGAGCAGTTCTTC.

V is TRBV4-2 and J is TRBJ2-5, with D maybe TRBD2 (6 bases). With 1 base removed from V and 4 bases from J, the gap between germline ends came to 13 bases. Germline V gene lookup returns CDR1 LGHNA and CDR2 YNFKEQ. CDR3 length equals 15 residues. The CDR3 reads CASSQVEGATETQYF. In DNA, the CDR3 is TGTGCCAGCAGCCAAGTGGAGGGAGCTACAGAGACCCAGTACTTC.

The chain recombines TRBV27 with TRBJ2-7; D is unclear. Trimming pared 3 bases from V and 2 bases from J, leaving 11 bases between. The CDR3 consists of 14 residues. Germline assignment: CDR1 MNHEY and CDR2 SMNVEV (reference sequence). The CDR3 loop reads CASSLVSQAYEQYF. The CDR3 nucleotides read TGTGCCAGCAGTTTGGTCAGCCAGGCCTACGAGCAGTACTTC.

The chain's CDR3 is CASSSGSRYTIYF. As DNA, the CDR3 is TGTGCCAGCAGCTCAGGCAGTCGCTACACCATATATTTT. The V call is TRBV11-2, the J call TRBJ1-3, with D hard to call. The CDR3 covers 13 residues. V lost 4 bases and J 8 bases, leaving 12 bases between the germline ends. The V gene's germline CDR1 is SGHAT and CDR2 FQNNGV. Together with reference TRBV11-2 and TRBJ1-3, the CDR3 gives the full variable domain: EAGVAQSPRYKIIEKRQSVAFWCNPISGHATLYWYQQILGQGPKLLIQFQNNGVVDDSQLPKDRFSAERLKGVDSTLKIQPAKLEDSAVYLCASSSGSRYTIYFGEGSWLTVV.

This clone was recorded a few times. The gene calls are TRBV4-3 and TRBJ2-7; 9 positions agree with TRBD2. V lost 4 bases, J lost 7 bases, and 8 bases stayed unmatched. Germline V gives CDR1 LGHNA, CDR2 YSLEER. There are 14 residues in the CDR3. The CDR3 bases are TGCGCCAGCAGCCCGATAGCGGGAGTACGGGAGCAGTACTTC. This translates into CASSPIAGVREQYF.

The CDR3 sequence is CASSSTGLTYEQYF. CDR3 sequence (DNA): TGTGCCAGCAGCTCCACAGGGTTAACCTACGAGCAGTACTTC. The chain recombines TRBV7-9 with TRBJ2-7; D might be TRBD1 (6 bases). The germline V gene encodes CDR1 SEHNR and CDR2 FQNEAQ (reference sequence). CDR3 length: 14 amino acids. The ends were cut back, 4 bases at V and 2 bases at J, with 12 bases in the middle.

This sequence joins TRBV15 and TRBJ1-5; the match to TRBD1 covers 10 bases. CDR3 size: 15 residues. V lost 4 bases, J lost 3 bases, and 3 bases stayed unmatched. CDR1 and CDR2 from the germline V gene are LNHNV and YYDKDF (reference sequence). As DNA, the CDR3 is TGTGCCACCAGCACGGACAGGGGGTACAATCAGCCCCAGCATTTT. Protein sequence: CATSTDRGYNQPQHF.